Shown below are 5 T cell receptor beta chains from a single sample sequenced in a study of blood T cell repertoires in COVID-19. TCRdb's copy holds only in-frame clones and misses some; the assay was immunoSEQ multiplex PCR. The sample yields 200,000 to 300,000 clones, around 83% seen once. The source material was peripheral blood. Source of these receptors: a middle-aged man who had recovered from COVID-19.

This clone appeared a few times. The same CDR3 is also encoded by other DNA sequences in this sample. This chain joins TRBV19 and TRBJ2-1; TRBD2 aligns across 8 bases. Per the germline V gene, CDR1 is LNHDA and CDR2 is SQIVND (reference sequence). V shed 5 bases and J 3 bases; nucleotides not matched to a gene: 3. The CDR3 has 14 residues. This chain's CDR3 is CASSASGRYNEQFF. The CDR3, as DNA: TGTGCCAGTAGTGCTAGCGGGCGCTACAATGAGCAGTTCTTC. The full variable domain, its missing parts supplied by reference TRBV19 and TRBJ2-1, is DGGITQSPKYLFRKEGQNVTLSCEQNLNHDAMYWYRQDPGQGLRLIYYSQIVNDFQKGDIAEGYSVSREKKESFPLTVTSAQKNPTAFYLCASSASGRYNEQFFGPGTRLTVL.

This clone has only one observation. The chain has TRBV7-7 and TRBJ2-5, with 10 bases lining up with TRBD1. V lost 8 bases to trimming and J lost 7 bases; unmatched junction nucleotides: 25. CDR3 length: 19 amino acids. From germline, CDR1 is SSHAT and CDR2 FNYEAQ (reference sequence). In nucleotides, the CDR3 is TGTGCCAGCGGGCCAGGGACAGGGGCGTCCGTTGGCCGGGGAGGGACCCAGTACTTC. This encodes CASGPGTGASVGRGGTQYF.

The chain uses TRBV6-5 and TRBJ1-6; possible D gene TRBD1, 5 bases. The germline V gene has CDR1 MNHEY and CDR2 SVGAGI. This CDR3 has 11 amino acids. Trimming removed 7 bases at V and 16 bases at J, with 14 bases between. CDR3 bases: TGTGCCAGCAAGATGGTCAGGGTACTCCACTTT. Protein product: CASKMVRVLHF.

V and J are TRBV7-8 and TRBJ2-3, with D tentatively TRBD1 (6 bases). In germline, CDR1 is SGHVS, CDR2 FQNEAQ. CDR3 length equals 14 residues. With 6 bases removed from V and 2 bases from J, the gap between germline ends came to 12 bases. This CDR3 reads CASRRTEHTDTQYF. CDR3 sequence (DNA): TGTGCCAGCAGACGGACAGAACACACAGATACGCAGTATTTT.

The chain has TRBV15 and TRBJ1-1; possibly TRBD1 for D (5 bases). V was pared by 0 bases and J by 1 base, with 6 bases between. The CDR3 has 14 residues. Germline-derived CDR1 and CDR2 are LNHNV and YYDKDF (reference sequence). The CDR3 DNA reads TGTGCCACCAGCAGAGATCAGGGGAACACTGAAGCTTTCTTT. This gives the protein CATSRDQGNTEAFF.